Below are 9 T cell receptor beta chains sequenced from a single sample in a study of blood T cells in healthy people across ages. Through a sample-barcoded 5' primer and a J-beta primer mix, a second PCR was run for roughly 7 to 11 cycles. MiXCR, applied by TCRdb to the 5' RACE reads, yields one record per CDR3 protein. In the table there are about 730,000 distinct CDR3 sequences, roughly 45% of which are singletons. The sequenced sample consisted of blood. The origin of the receptors is a woman aged 60-75 years in good health.

Details on this clonotype: A clone one base away is much larger, so this may be a read error. This chain links TRBV10-3 with TRBJ2-5; 9 positions match TRBD1. The CDR3 contains 15 residues. Per the germline V gene, CDR1 is ENHRY and CDR2 is SYGVKD. CDR3 DNA: TGTGCCATCAGCGCTACAGGGGGCCACCAAGAGACCCGGTACTTC. It translates to CAISATGGHQETRYF.

The gene calls are TRBV20-1 and TRBJ1-1, with D unresolved. The CDR3 is made up of 13 amino acids. Germline CDR1 DFQATT, CDR2 SNEGSKA (reference sequence). Trimming removed 6 bases from V and 2 bases from J, with 13 bases in between. CDR3 in amino acids: CSALGGLNTEAFF. CDR3 in DNA: TGCAGTGCCTTGGGAGGGCTCAACACTGAAGCTTTCTTT.

This clonotype was observed a few times. The chain couples TRBV7-9 to TRBJ2-7; 8 nucleotides align to TRBD2. V was clipped by 8 bases and J by 3 bases; unmatched bases: 9. This CDR3 is built from 14 residues. CDR1 is SEHNR, CDR2 FQNEAQ, per germline (reference sequence). CDR3 nucleotide sequence: TGTGCCAGCCGCCCCGGGGGGGAAAACTACGAGCAGTACTTC. Translated, it gives CASRPGGENYEQYF.

The genes are TRBV20-1 and TRBJ2-2; 7 nucleotides align to TRBD1. The germline V gene has CDR1 DFQATT and CDR2 SNEGSKA (reference sequence). With 5 bases clipped from V and 2 bases from J, the junction kept 5 bases outside the gene matches. This CDR3 is 14 amino acids long. CDR3 sequence reads: CSASGTENTGELFF. In DNA, the CDR3 is TGCAGTGCTTCCGGGACAGAAAACACCGGGGAGCTGTTTTTT.

To note about this clonotype: Sequence at one end of the junction differs from germline and may be a read error. The V gene is TRBV20-1, the J gene TRBJ1-6; no definite D call. The germline gives CDR1 DFQATT, CDR2 SNEGSKA (reference sequence). There are 17 residues in the CDR3. The CDR3 region has the DNA TGCAGTGCTAGAGATCGAGGAGGCCCTTCCTATAATTCACCCCCCCACTTT. Residues: CSARDRGGPSYNSPPHF.

On this clonotype itself: At one end, the junction sequence differs from germline, possibly due to a read error. This chain connects TRBV6-6 to TRBJ1-2, with D possibly matching TRBD1 (6 bases). Per the germline V gene, CDR1 is MNHNY and CDR2 is SVGAGI (reference sequence). The CDR3 spans 14 residues. The CDR3 loop is CASIYREGDYSYTF. The CDR3 DNA sequence: TGTGCCAGCATTTACAGGGAAGGGGACTATAGCTACACCTTC.

J is TRBJ2-1 and V is TRBV4-2; no firm D call. The germline V gene encodes CDR1 LGHNA and CDR2 YNFKEQ. This CDR3 comprises 16 residues. V dropped 1 base and J dropped 2 bases, with 12 bases sitting between them. CDR3 in amino acids: CASSQAVEPPYNEQFF. The DNA of the CDR3 is TGTGCCAGCAGCCAAGCGGTGGAACCCCCCTACAATGAGCAGTTCTTC.

The V and J genes are TRBV25-1 and TRBJ2-1, with 14 bases that match TRBD2. Trimming cost V 3 bases and J 9 bases; bases outside gene matches: 4. In germline, CDR1 is MGHDK, CDR2 SYGVNS. This CDR3 has 15 amino acids. The CDR3 nucleotides are TGTGCCAGCAGTGAGGGACTAGCGGGAGCTGGTGAGCAGTTCTTC. Translated: CASSEGLAGAGEQFF.

This clonotype has a handful of counts. The chain recombines TRBV7-2 with TRBJ2-3; TRBD2 matches 8 bases. Germline V CDR1 and CDR2: SGHTA, FQGNSA. Germline trimming cut 5 bases from V and 8 bases from J; bases unmatched to any gene: 15. CDR3 length: 16 residues. CDR3 protein: CASSPAQRGNSVTQYF. The CDR3 coding sequence is TGTGCCAGCAGCCCAGCGCAGCGGGGGAACTCAGTTACGCAGTATTTT.